These 14 T cell receptor beta chains came from one sample sequenced in a study of cytomegalovirus exposure and HLA in healthy donors. The assay was immunoSEQ multiplex PCR, and TCRdb's table has in-frame clones only and misses some. This table holds over 250,000 clones, about 85% found once. Source material: PBMCs. These receptors all come from a woman aged 30 to 39 in good health and CMV-seropositive.

The rearrangement uses TRBV5-1 and TRBJ1-1; no reliable D call. V lost 0 bases and J 4 bases, leaving 10 bases between the germline ends. The CDR3 sequence is 14 residues long. Germline V gene sequence: CDR1 SGHRS, CDR2 YFSETQ. CDR3 residues: CASSLVAEVTEAFF. The CDR3 nucleotides read TGCGCCAGCAGCTTGGTGGCGGAAGTCACTGAAGCTTTCTTT. The whole variable domain, remainder taken from reference TRBV5-1 and TRBJ1-1, is KAGVTQTPRYLIKTRGQQVTLSCSPISGHRSVSWYQQTPGQGLQFLFEYFSETQRNKGNFPGRFSGRQFSNSRSEMNVSTLELGDSALYLCASSLVAEVTEAFFGQGTRLTVV.

J is TRBJ2-1 and V is TRBV7-6; D is perhaps TRBD1 (7 bases). Trimming cost V 5 bases and J 10 bases, with 18 bases left between them. In germline, CDR1 is SGHVS, CDR2 FNYEAQ. The CDR3 consists of 14 residues. The CDR3 is CASSALQGGWEQFF. CDR3 in DNA: TGTGCCAGCAGCGCCCTCCAGGGGGGCTGGGAGCAGTTCTTC. The whole variable domain, filled in from reference TRBV7-6 and TRBJ2-1, reads GAGVSQSPRYKVTKRGQDVALRCDPISGHVSLYWYRQALGQGPEFLTYFNYEAQQDKSGLPNDRFSAERPEGSISTLTIQRTEQRDSAMYRCASSALQGGWEQFFGPGTRLTVL.

This chain links TRBV5-1 with TRBJ2-7; 8 bases match TRBD2. The CDR3 extends over 15 amino acids. After removal of 3 bases from V and 1 base from J, the junction contained 6 bases not matched to a gene. CDR1 and CDR2 (germline): SGHRS, YFSETQ. CDR3 sequence reads: CASSSTSGVSYEQYF. DNA of the CDR3: TGCGCCAGCAGCTCAACTAGCGGAGTTTCCTACGAGCAGTACTTC. Looking up the rest from reference TRBV5-1 and TRBJ2-7 gives the full variable domain: KAGVTQTPRYLIKTRGQQVTLSCSPISGHRSVSWYQQTPGQGLQFLFEYFSETQRNKGNFPGRFSGRQFSNSRSEMNVSTLELGDSALYLCASSSTSGVSYEQYFGPGTRLTVT.

The J gene is TRBJ2-5, the V gene TRBV5-5; TRBD1 matches at 10 bases. CDR3 length: 15 amino acids. The J segment lost 6 bases and the V segment lost 0 bases, leaving 5 bases of the junction unmatched. Germline CDR1 reads SGHKS; CDR2 reads YYEKEE (reference sequence). The CDR3 here is CASSLAWDRGKTQYF. The CDR3 DNA sequence: TGTGCCAGCAGCTTGGCCTGGGACAGGGGAAAGACCCAGTACTTC.

V is TRBV9 and J is TRBJ2-3, with D hard to call. Germline lookup yields CDR1 SGDLS and CDR2 YYNGEE. Trimming cost V 5 bases and J 0 bases, with 16 bases left between them. The CDR3 has 16 amino acids. In DNA, the CDR3 is TGTGCCAGCAGTGGGAAAGGCGGATATAGCACAGATACGCAGTATTTT. Protein sequence: CASSGKGGYSTDTQYF.

This chain connects TRBV30 to TRBJ2-2, with a possible D match to TRBD1 (6 bases). CDR3 length: 15 amino acids. Germline V gene lookup returns CDR1 GTSNPN and CDR2 SVGIG (reference sequence). Between the trimmed V and J ends, which lost 2 bases and 0 bases, there was a span of 10 bases. The CDR3 nucleotides are TGTGCCTGGAGTTCAGGGGATGCGAACACCGGGGAGCTGTTTTTT. It translates to CAWSSGDANTGELFF.

The rearrangement joins TRBV27 to TRBJ1-2; the D is unclear. The CDR3 loop spans 14 amino acids. With 5 bases removed from V and 8 bases from J, the gap between germline ends came to 18 bases. Germline V gene lookup returns CDR1 MNHEY and CDR2 SMNVEV (reference sequence). As DNA, the CDR3 is TGTGCCAGCAGTCCCGGATGGGGAAGGAGCGGCTACACCTTC. Translation gives CASSPGWGRSGYTF.

The chain uses TRBV27 and TRBJ2-7; 7 bases are shared with TRBD2. The CDR3 is 12 amino acids. CDR1 is MNHEY and CDR2 is SMNVEV in the germline V gene (reference sequence). V gave up 6 bases and J gave up 6 bases; unmatched junction bases: 5. CDR3: CASRQAGREQYF. The CDR3, as DNA: TGTGCCAGCAGACAAGCGGGGCGCGAGCAGTACTTC.

The V call is TRBV5-4, the J call TRBJ2-3, with D possibly being TRBD2 (5 bases). The V and J ends lost 4 bases and 2 bases respectively, with 17 bases between them. Germline V CDR1 and CDR2: SGHNT, YYREEE (reference sequence). The CDR3 consists of 16 residues. CDR3 DNA: TGTGCCAGCAGCCAGGCCCCGCGGGTGAACACAGATACGCAGTATTTT. It specifies CASSQAPRVNTDTQYF.

The J gene is TRBJ1-2, the V gene TRBV11-2; TRBD1 agrees at 9 bases. CDR1 SGHAT and CDR2 FQNNGV come from the germline V gene. V dropped 5 bases and J dropped 4; count of bases not matched to a gene: 17. The CDR3 sequence is 18 residues long. CDR3 in amino acids: CASSLLFRDRVFLYGYTF. The CDR3 nucleotides read TGTGCCAGCAGCCTACTCTTCCGGGACAGGGTATTTCTCTATGGCTACACCTTC.

This chain joins TRBV2 and TRBJ2-1; no clear D. Trimming cost V 8 bases and J 5 bases, with 13 bases left between them. The germline gives CDR1 SNHLY, CDR2 FYNNEI. CDR3 size: 13 residues. For the CDR3, the DNA is TGTGCCAGCGGCTTAGTTCTGGACAATGAGCAGTTCTTC. It is translated as CASGLVLDNEQFF.

The chain combines TRBV7-2 with TRBJ2-1; TRBD2 might be the D (6 bases). Trimming took 2 bases from V and 7 from J, leaving 15 bases between them. Germline values: CDR1 SGHTA, CDR2 FQGNSA. CDR3 length equals 15 residues. This chain's CDR3 is CASSLFAGTGNEQFF. CDR3 DNA: TGTGCCAGCAGCTTATTCGCGGGGACGGGGAATGAGCAGTTCTTC. Drawing the rest from reference TRBV7-2 and TRBJ2-1, the complete variable domain is GAGVSQSPSNKVTEKGKDVELRCDPISGHTALYWYRQSLGQGLEFLIYFQGNSAPDKSGLPSDRFSAERTGGSVSTLTIQRTQQEDSAVYLCASSLFAGTGNEQFFGPGTRLTVL.

The V call is TRBV7-3, the J call TRBJ2-1; perhaps TRBD2 as D (6 bases). Trimming took off 0 bases at V and 1 base at J, with 10 bases between the two ends. CDR1 is SGHTA and CDR2 is FQGTGA in the germline V gene. This CDR3 spans 16 amino acids. CDR3 DNA sequence: TGTGCCAGCAGCTTAACTTCGGCGGGGTCCTACAATGAGCAGTTCTTC. Amino acid sequence: CASSLTSAGSYNEQFF.

The chain combines TRBV5-1 with TRBJ2-2; tentative D call: TRBD1 (6 bases). Per germline, CDR1 SGHRS and CDR2 YFSETQ. The V and J ends lost 1 base and 6 bases respectively, with 13 bases between them. CDR3 size: 15 residues. The CDR3 protein is CASSLIRGTAGELFF. The CDR3 DNA is TGCGCCAGCAGCTTGATCAGGGGCACCGCCGGGGAGCTGTTTTTT.